This T cell receptor (beta chain) was sequenced for a study of radiotherapy plus CTLA-4 blockade in lung cancer. Turning to the study itself: Objective responses arose in about 17% of patients, and around 32% experienced disease control.

People whose metastatic non-small-cell lung cancer was chemo-refractory got focal radiation along with CTLA-4 blockade by ipilimumab. The method was immunoSEQ multiplex PCR; TCRdb's version includes in-frame clones alone and lacks a portion of them. This table holds roughly 50,000 clones, around 69% found once. Notes on the study in general: Expansion of tumor-derived TCR clones was observed in blood after radiotherapy plus ipilimumab.

In the case of this clone: The antigen remains unidentified.

The CDR3 spans 13 residues. The V end was cut by 6 bases, the J end by 7 bases, with 13 bases between. Germline CDR1 LNHDA, CDR2 SQIVND (reference sequence). The clonotype comes from a human donor with non-small cell lung cancer who had stable disease on radiotherapy plus ipilimumab. The chain uses TRBV19 and TRBJ1-5; tentative D call: TRBD1 (5 bases). Material: peripheral blood, obtained from a patient treated with radiotherapy plus ipilimumab. The DNA of the CDR3 is TGTGCCAGTAGCCCTTTTGACAGCCAGCCCCAGCATTTT. Its translation: CASSPFDSQPQHF.